A single sample is the source of the 23 T cell receptor beta chains below, sequenced in a study of blood T cell repertoires in COVID-19. The method was immunoSEQ multiplex PCR; TCRdb's version includes in-frame clones alone and lacks a portion of them. Of 250,000 to 350,000 clones listed, around 89% are singletons. Sequenced input: peripheral blood. These receptors all come from a woman in her sixties or seventies with acute or convalescent COVID-19.

The rearrangement links TRBV7-3 to TRBJ2-7, with 7 bases that match TRBD1. Trimming at V came to 5 bases and at J to 2 bases, leaving 6 bases not matched to a gene. Germline CDR1 and CDR2: SGHTA and FQGTGA. This CDR3 region has 14 residues. The CDR3 reads CASSNPGQTYEQYF. In DNA, the CDR3 is TGTGCCAGCAGCAATCCGGGACAGACCTACGAGCAGTACTTC.

The chain carries TRBV10-3 and TRBJ2-1; the match to TRBD2 covers 8 bases. J gave up 9 bases and V 2 bases, and 3 bases lay outside the gene matches. The CDR3 loop spans 13 amino acids. In germline, CDR1 is ENHRY, CDR2 SYGVKD. CDR3 in amino acids: CAISETSGGEQFF. CDR3 sequence (DNA): TGTGCCATCAGTGAGACTAGCGGTGGTGAGCAGTTCTTC.

This chain connects TRBV4-3 to TRBJ1-2; 7 bases are shared with TRBD1. V was clipped by 0 bases and J by 0 bases; unmatched bases: 4. Germline V gene sequence: CDR1 LGHNA, CDR2 YSLEER. This CDR3 has 16 amino acids. Written as DNA, the CDR3 is TGCGCCAGCAGCCAAGAATTGGGGACAGCTAACTATGGCTACACCTTC. As protein: CASSQELGTANYGYTF.

V gene TRBV7-3 combines with J gene TRBJ2-2; 8 nucleotides line up with TRBD1. Germline CDR1 reads SGHTA; CDR2 reads FQGTGA. V shed 7 bases, J shed 4 bases, and the junction held 8 bases outside the gene matches. The CDR3 totals 15 residues. In nucleotides, the CDR3 is TGTGCCAGCAACACAGGACAGGGAGGCACCGGGGAGCTGTTTTTT. Its translation: CASNTGQGGTGELFF.

The chain combines TRBV6-2 or TRBV6-3 with TRBJ2-7, with TRBD1 matching 10 bases. Unmatched junction bases numbered 8, after V lost 6 bases and J lost 3 bases. Germline V gene data show CDR1 as MNHEY and CDR2 as SVGEGT. This CDR3 is 15 amino acids long. CDR3 residues: CASSSRDRGIYEQYF. CDR3 DNA sequence: TGTGCCAGCAGCTCCCGGGACAGGGGAATCTACGAGCAGTACTTC.

Only a few counts were recorded for this clone. The J gene is TRBJ2-7, the V gene TRBV5-4, with D possibly TRBD1 on 5 matching bases. In germline, CDR1 is SGHNT, CDR2 YYREEE (reference sequence). Trimming shortened V by 0 bases and J by 2 bases, and 9 bases separated the two germline ends. This CDR3 comprises 14 residues. The CDR3 loop reads CASSLGQQAYEQYF. For the CDR3, the DNA is TGTGCCAGCAGCTTGGGACAGCAGGCCTACGAGCAGTACTTC.

The CDR3 DNA follows: TGTGCCAGCAGCTGGGGACAGGGGGAGGAAGAGACCCAGTACTTC. It translates to CASSWGQGEEETQYF. The chain employs TRBV28 and TRBJ2-5; 11 nucleotides line up with TRBD1. The CDR3 is made up of 15 amino acids. Germline V gene sequence: CDR1 MDHEN, CDR2 SYDVKM. V trimming: 6 bases; J trimming: 3 bases; junction bases outside the gene matches: 6.

This chain connects TRBV14 to TRBJ2-2; D is possibly TRBD2 (6 bases). Per the germline V gene, CDR1 is SGHDN and CDR2 is FVKESK. With 3 bases removed from V and 5 bases from J, the gap between germline ends came to 13 bases. The CDR3 totals 15 residues. The CDR3 here is CASSQRREGTGELFF. The CDR3 nucleotides are TGTGCCAGCAGCCAGAGGAGGGAAGGGACCGGGGAGCTGTTTTTT.

V and J are TRBV10-3 and TRBJ2-5; a weak D match, TRBD2 (5 bases). The germline V and J ends were trimmed by 2 bases and 4 bases, with 14 bases remaining between them. Germline CDR1 reads ENHRY; CDR2 reads SYGVKD. This CDR3 comprises 15 residues. The CDR3 sequence: CAISERGLLRETQYF. CDR3 nucleotide sequence: TGTGCCATCAGTGAGCGAGGGCTACTCAGAGAGACCCAGTACTTC.

The chain links TRBV27 to TRBJ1-5; D unclear. This CDR3 has 14 amino acids. CDR1 MNHEY and CDR2 SMNVEV come from the germline V gene (reference sequence). The V gene lost 2 bases and the J gene lost 0 bases, with 5 bases spanning the gap. CDR3: CASSLTYSNQPQHF. In DNA, the CDR3 is TGTGCCAGCAGTTTAACCTATAGCAATCAGCCCCAGCATTTT.

V is TRBV19 and J is TRBJ2-6, with 8 bases that match TRBD1. Germline CDR1 is LNHDA and CDR2 is SQIVND (reference sequence). Trimming took 6 bases from V and 1 from J; bases not matched to a gene: 2. The CDR3 covers 15 residues. For the CDR3, the DNA is TGTGCCAGTAGGCGACAGGGGTCTGGGGCCAACGTCCTGACTTTC. This encodes CASRRQGSGANVLTF. The full variable domain, its missing parts supplied by reference TRBV19 and TRBJ2-6, is DGGITQSPKYLFRKEGQNVTLSCEQNLNHDAMYWYRQDPGQGLRLIYYSQIVNDFQKGDIAEGYSVSREKKESFPLTVTSAQKNPTAFYLCASRRQGSGANVLTFGAGSRLTVL.

The rearrangement links TRBV7-7 to TRBJ1-2; 8 positions match TRBD1. With 5 bases clipped from V and 4 bases from J, the junction kept 3 bases outside the gene matches. Germline V gives CDR1 SSHAT, CDR2 FNYEAQ (reference sequence). This CDR3 comprises 13 residues. The CDR3 coding sequence is TGTGCCAGCAGCAGACAGGGGCCCTATGGCTACACCTTC. Amino acids: CASSRQGPYGYTF.

This chain links TRBV30 with TRBJ2-2; D uncertain. Germline CDR1 GTSNPN, CDR2 SVGIG (reference sequence). The CDR3 is 14 residues long. Trimming removed 1 base at V and 3 bases at J, with 9 bases between. The CDR3 region is CAWSGLTDTGELFF. The CDR3 bases are TGTGCCTGGAGTGGGCTAACAGACACCGGGGAGCTGTTTTTT.

This chain joins TRBV7-2 and TRBJ2-3; weak D call: TRBD2 (5 bases). The CDR3 totals 17 residues. CDR1 is SGHTA and CDR2 is FQGNSA in the germline V gene. Trimming pared 3 bases from V and 2 bases from J, leaving 18 bases between. Here the CDR3 DNA reads TGTGCCAGCAGCTTGACCTCCTCGGGAAGTATCACAGATACGCAGTATTTT. As protein: CASSLTSSGSITDTQYF.

This chain joins TRBV2 and TRBJ1-2; 7 nucleotides line up with TRBD1. The V and J ends lost 3 bases and 3 bases, in that order; junction bases with no gene match: 1. Germline V gives CDR1 SNHLY, CDR2 FYNNEI. The CDR3 runs 13 residues. The CDR3 region is CASSEGQYYGYTF. In DNA form, the CDR3 reads TGTGCCAGCAGTGAGGGACAGTACTATGGCTACACCTTC.

CDR3 DNA: TGCGCCAGCAGCTTGGAAGGGGGGGCCAGAGGCACTGAAGCTTTCTTT. Translation gives CASSLEGGARGTEAFF. The chain recombines TRBV5-1 with TRBJ1-1; D is perhaps TRBD1 (6 bases). From germline, CDR1 is SGHRS and CDR2 YFSETQ. Between the trimmed V and J ends, which lost 0 bases and 4 bases, there was a span of 16 bases. The CDR3 length is 16 residues.

The chain joins TRBV6-2 or TRBV6-3 to TRBJ1-4; D perhaps matches TRBD1 (5 bases). Per the germline V gene, CDR1 is MNHEY and CDR2 is SVGEGT. Trimming shortened V by 6 bases and J by 11 bases, and 25 bases separated the two germline ends. The CDR3 sequence is 16 residues long. CDR3 DNA sequence: TGTGCCAGCAGCCCTTGGGGGGAGTTTATCCGTGAGAAACTGTTTTTT. It specifies CASSPWGEFIREKLFF.

The J gene is TRBJ2-5, the V gene TRBV9, with a weak D call TRBD2 (5 bases). Trimming removed 3 bases at V and 3 bases at J, with 12 bases between. This CDR3 has 14 amino acids. CDR1 SGDLS and CDR2 YYNGEE come from the germline V gene. CDR3 protein: CASSGVGKEETQYF. DNA for the CDR3: TGTGCCAGCAGCGGGGTCGGGAAAGAAGAGACCCAGTACTTC.

The chain combines TRBV28 with TRBJ1-5, with TRBD1 matching over 10 bases. The germline V gene encodes CDR1 MDHEN and CDR2 SYDVKM. CDR3 length equals 14 residues. The V segment lost 8 bases and the J segment 5 bases; nucleotides outside the gene matches: 6. As DNA, the CDR3 is TGTGCCAGCTCGGACAGGGGGGGCGATCAGCCCCAGCATTTT. Protein product: CASSDRGGDQPQHF.

J is TRBJ1-2 and V is TRBV6-2 or TRBV6-3; TRBD1 matches 9 bases. Looked up from germline, CDR1 is MNHEY and CDR2 is SVGEGT. Trimming took 2 bases from V and 3 from J; bases not matched to a gene: 7. CDR3 length equals 16 residues. The CDR3 loop reads CASSYPLQGADYGYTF. The CDR3 DNA reads as TGTGCCAGCAGTTACCCGCTACAGGGGGCGGACTATGGCTACACCTTC.

The chain couples TRBV4-3 to TRBJ2-1; TRBD1 is a possible D gene (7 bases). The CDR3 covers 17 residues. CDR1 is LGHNA and CDR2 is YSLEER in the germline V gene. The V and J ends lost 1 base and 5 bases respectively, with 18 bases between them. The DNA of the CDR3 is TGCGCCAGCAGCCAAGCAGGGGGGCGGCCGGGCGACAATGAGCAGTTCTTC. Translated: CASSQAGGRPGDNEQFF.

Turning to this clone: Additional DNA sequences in this sample encode the identical CDR3. The rearrangement links TRBV7-8 to TRBJ1-1; D remains ambiguous. The CDR3 extends over 15 amino acids. V lost 1 base to trimming and J lost 0 bases, with 9 bases between them. Germline assignment: CDR1 SGHVS and CDR2 FQNEAQ. The CDR3 loop reads CASSLGAGMNTEAFF. DNA for the CDR3: TGTGCCAGCAGCTTAGGCGCGGGAATGAACACTGAAGCTTTCTTT.

The chain recombines TRBV28 with TRBJ1-3, with TRBD1 matching over 11 bases. J gave up 0 bases and V 3 bases, and 7 bases lay outside the gene matches. Germline V gives CDR1 MDHEN, CDR2 SYDVKM. The CDR3 length is 18 residues. The CDR3 DNA reads TGTGCCAGCAGTTTCTCGGGGACAGGGGGATTCTCTGGAAACACCATATATTTT. It specifies CASSFSGTGGFSGNTIYF.